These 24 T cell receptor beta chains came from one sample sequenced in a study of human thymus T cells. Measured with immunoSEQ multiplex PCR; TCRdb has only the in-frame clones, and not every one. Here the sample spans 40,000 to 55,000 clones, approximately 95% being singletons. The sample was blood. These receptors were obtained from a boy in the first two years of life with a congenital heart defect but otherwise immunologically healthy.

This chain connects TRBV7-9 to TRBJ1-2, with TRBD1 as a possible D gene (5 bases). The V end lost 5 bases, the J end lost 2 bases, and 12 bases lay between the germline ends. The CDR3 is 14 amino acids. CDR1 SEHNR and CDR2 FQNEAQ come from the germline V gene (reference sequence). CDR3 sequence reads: CASSPGGLNYGYTF. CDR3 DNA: TGTGCCAGCAGCCCCGGGGGGTTAAACTATGGCTACACCTTC.

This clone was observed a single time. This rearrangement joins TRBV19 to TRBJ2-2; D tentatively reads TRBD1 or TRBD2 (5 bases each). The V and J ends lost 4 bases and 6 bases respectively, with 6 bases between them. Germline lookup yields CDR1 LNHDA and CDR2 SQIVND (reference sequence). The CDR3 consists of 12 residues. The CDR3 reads CASSRGSGELFF. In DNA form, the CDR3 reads TGTGCCAGTAGTAGGGGGTCCGGGGAGCTGTTTTTT.

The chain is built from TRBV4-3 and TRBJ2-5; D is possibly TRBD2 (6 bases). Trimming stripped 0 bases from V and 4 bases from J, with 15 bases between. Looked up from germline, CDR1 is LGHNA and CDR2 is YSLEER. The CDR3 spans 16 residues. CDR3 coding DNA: TGCGCCAGCAGCCAAGATCGGATCGGGGGAACAGAGACCCAGTACTTC. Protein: CASSQDRIGGTETQYF.

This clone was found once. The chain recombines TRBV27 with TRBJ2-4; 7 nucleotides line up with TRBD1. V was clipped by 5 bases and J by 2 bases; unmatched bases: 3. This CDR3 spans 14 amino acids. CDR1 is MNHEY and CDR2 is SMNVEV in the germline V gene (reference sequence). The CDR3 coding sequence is TGTGCCAGCAGTCACAGGGGTCCCAAAAACATTCAGTACTTC. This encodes CASSHRGPKNIQYF.

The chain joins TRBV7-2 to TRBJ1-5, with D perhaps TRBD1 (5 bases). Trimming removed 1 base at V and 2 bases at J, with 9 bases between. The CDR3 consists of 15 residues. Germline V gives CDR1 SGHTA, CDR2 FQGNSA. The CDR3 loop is CASSLVVGGNQPQHF. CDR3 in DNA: TGTGCCAGCAGCTTAGTAGTAGGGGGCAATCAGCCCCAGCATTTT.

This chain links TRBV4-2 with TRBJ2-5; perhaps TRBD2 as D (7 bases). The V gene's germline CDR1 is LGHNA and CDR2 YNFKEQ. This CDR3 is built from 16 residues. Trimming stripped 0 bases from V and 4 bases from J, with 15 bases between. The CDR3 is CASSQERRGPRETQYF. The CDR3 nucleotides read TGTGCCAGCAGCCAAGAGAGGCGGGGGCCCCGAGAGACCCAGTACTTC.

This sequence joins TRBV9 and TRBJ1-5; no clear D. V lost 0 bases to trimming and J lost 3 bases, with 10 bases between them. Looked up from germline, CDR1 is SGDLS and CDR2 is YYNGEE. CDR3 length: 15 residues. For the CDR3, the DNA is TGTGCCAGCAGCGTAGAGGGAGGGCCCAATCAGCCCCAGCATTTT. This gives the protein CASSVEGGPNQPQHF.

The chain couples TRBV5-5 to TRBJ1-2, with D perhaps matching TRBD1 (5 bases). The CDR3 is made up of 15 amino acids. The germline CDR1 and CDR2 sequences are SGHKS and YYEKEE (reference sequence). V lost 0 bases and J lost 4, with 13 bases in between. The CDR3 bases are TGTGCCAGCAGCTTGGCCATCAGGGATCTCTATGGCTACACCTTC. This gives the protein CASSLAIRDLYGYTF.

CDR3 amino acids: CASSLISSTDTQYF. The CDR3, as DNA: TGCGCCAGCAGCTTGATCTCTAGCACAGATACGCAGTATTTT. This rearrangement joins TRBV5-1 to TRBJ2-3; D unresolved. This CDR3 is 14 amino acids long. Germline V CDR1 and CDR2: SGHRS, YFSETQ. V was pared by 1 base and J by 0 bases, with 6 bases between.

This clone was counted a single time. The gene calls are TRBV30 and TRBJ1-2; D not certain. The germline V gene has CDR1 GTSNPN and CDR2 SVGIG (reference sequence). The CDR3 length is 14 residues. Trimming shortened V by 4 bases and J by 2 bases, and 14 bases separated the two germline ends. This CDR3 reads CAWTRIRLNYGYTF. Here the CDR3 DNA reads TGTGCCTGGACCAGGATTAGGCTGAACTATGGCTACACCTTC.

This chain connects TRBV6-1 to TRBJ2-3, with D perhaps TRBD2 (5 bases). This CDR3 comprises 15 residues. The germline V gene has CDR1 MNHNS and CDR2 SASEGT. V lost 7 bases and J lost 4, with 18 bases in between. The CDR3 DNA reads TGTGCCAGCACTTTACTAGGTGGTTTGGCAGATACGCAGTATTTT. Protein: CASTLLGGLADTQYF.

The DNA of the CDR3 is TGTGCCAGCAGTACCGGACACAATCAGCCCCAGCATTTT. Protein: CASSTGHNQPQHF. The V and J genes are TRBV28 and TRBJ1-5; D perhaps matches TRBD1 (5 bases). With 5 bases removed from V and 3 bases from J, the gap between germline ends came to 8 bases. CDR3 length: 13 amino acids. Germline V lookup: CDR1 MDHEN, CDR2 SYDVKM.

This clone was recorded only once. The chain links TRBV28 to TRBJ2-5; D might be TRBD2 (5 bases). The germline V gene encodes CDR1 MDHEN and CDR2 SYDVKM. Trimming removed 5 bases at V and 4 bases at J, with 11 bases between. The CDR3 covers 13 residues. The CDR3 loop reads CASSRGVGETQYF. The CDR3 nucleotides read TGTGCCAGCAGTCGGGGTGTAGGAGAGACCCAGTACTTC.

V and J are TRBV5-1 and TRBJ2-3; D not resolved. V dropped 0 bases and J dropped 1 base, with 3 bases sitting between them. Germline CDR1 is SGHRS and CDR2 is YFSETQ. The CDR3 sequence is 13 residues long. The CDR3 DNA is TGCGCCAGCAGCTTGGAGGGCACAGATACGCAGTATTTT. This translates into CASSLEGTDTQYF.

The CDR3 DNA sequence: TGTGCCAGCAGCGCCCCCCGGCGGGGGGCGAACACCGGGGAGCTGTTTTTT. This gives the protein CASSAPRRGANTGELFF. The chain is built from TRBV9 and TRBJ2-2, with TRBD2 matching over 8 bases. Germline trimming cut 3 bases from V and 0 bases from J; bases unmatched to any gene: 7. The length of the CDR3 is 17 residues. Per germline, CDR1 SGDLS and CDR2 YYNGEE.

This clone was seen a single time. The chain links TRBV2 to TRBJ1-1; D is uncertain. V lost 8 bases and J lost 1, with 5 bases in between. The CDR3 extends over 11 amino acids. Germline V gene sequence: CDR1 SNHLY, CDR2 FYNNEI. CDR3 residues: CASRENTEAFF. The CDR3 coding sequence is TGTGCCAGCCGGGAGAACACTGAAGCTTTCTTT.

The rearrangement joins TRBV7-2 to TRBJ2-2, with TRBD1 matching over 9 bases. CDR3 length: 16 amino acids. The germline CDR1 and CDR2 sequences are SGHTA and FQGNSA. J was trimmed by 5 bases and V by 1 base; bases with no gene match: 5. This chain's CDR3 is CASSLGGTGKTGELFF. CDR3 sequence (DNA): TGTGCCAGCAGCTTAGGGGGGACAGGGAAAACCGGGGAGCTGTTTTTT.

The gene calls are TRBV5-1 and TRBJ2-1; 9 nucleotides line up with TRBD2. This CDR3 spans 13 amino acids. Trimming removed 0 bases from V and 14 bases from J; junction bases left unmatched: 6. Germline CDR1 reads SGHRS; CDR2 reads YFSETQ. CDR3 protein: CASSLEAGGRKFF. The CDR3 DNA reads TGCGCCAGCAGCTTGGAGGCGGGGGGGCGGAAGTTCTTC.

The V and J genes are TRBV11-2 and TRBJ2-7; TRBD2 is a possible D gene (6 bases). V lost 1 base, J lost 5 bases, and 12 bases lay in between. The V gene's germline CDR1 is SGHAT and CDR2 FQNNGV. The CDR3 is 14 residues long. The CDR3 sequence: CASSLGRGGNEQYF. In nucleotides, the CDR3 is TGTGCCAGCAGCTTAGGTAGGGGCGGGAACGAGCAGTACTTC. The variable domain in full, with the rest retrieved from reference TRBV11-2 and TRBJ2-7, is EAGVAQSPRYKIIEKRQSVAFWCNPISGHATLYWYQQILGQGPKLLIQFQNNGVVDDSQLPKDRFSAERLKGVDSTLKIQPAKLEDSAVYLCASSLGRGGNEQYFGPGTRLTVT.

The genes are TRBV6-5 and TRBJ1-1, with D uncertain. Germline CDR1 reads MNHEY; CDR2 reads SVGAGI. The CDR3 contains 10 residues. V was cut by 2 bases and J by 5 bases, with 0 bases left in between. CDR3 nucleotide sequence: TGTGCCAGCAGTTACACTGAAGCTTTCTTT. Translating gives CASSYTEAFF.

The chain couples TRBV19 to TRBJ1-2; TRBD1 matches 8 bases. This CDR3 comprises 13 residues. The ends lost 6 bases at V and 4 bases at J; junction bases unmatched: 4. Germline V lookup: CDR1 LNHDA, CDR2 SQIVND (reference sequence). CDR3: CASRSGTGYGYTF. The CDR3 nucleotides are TGTGCCAGTAGGTCCGGGACAGGCTATGGCTACACCTTC.

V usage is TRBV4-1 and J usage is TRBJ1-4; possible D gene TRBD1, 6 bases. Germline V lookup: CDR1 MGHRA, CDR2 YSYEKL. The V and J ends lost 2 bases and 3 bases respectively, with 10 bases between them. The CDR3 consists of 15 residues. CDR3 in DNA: TGCGCCAGCAGCCAATCACAGGGTCCTAATGAAAAACTGTTTTTT. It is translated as CASSQSQGPNEKLFF.

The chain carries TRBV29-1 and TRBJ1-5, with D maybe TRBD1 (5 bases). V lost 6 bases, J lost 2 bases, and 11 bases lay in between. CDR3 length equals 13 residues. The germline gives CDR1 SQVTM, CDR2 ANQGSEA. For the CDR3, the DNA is TGCAGCGTGGGGGACGTCCGCAATCAGCCCCAGCATTTT. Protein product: CSVGDVRNQPQHF.

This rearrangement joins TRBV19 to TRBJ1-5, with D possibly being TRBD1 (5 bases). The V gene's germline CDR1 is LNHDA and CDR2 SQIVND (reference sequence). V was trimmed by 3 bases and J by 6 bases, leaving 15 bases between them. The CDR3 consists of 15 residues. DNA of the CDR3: TGTGCCAGTAGTATCGGAGGGGCCGGGGGTCAGCCCCAGCATTTT. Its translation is CASSIGGAGGQPQHF.